Below, 13 T cell receptor beta chains from the same sample are listed, as sequenced in a study of blood T cell repertoires in COVID-19. Clones were read by immunoSEQ multiplex PCR, and TCRdb kept only the in-frame ones, dropping some. The sample lists around 64,000 clones; around 79% were seen once. Sequenced sample: peripheral blood. All receptors come from a man aged 55-75 years with acute or convalescent COVID-19.

The chain recombines TRBV19 with TRBJ2-7, with 9 bases aligning to TRBD2. The CDR3 has 12 residues. CDR1 LNHDA and CDR2 SQIVND come from the germline V gene (reference sequence). CDR3: CATGTSMKEQYF. In nucleotides, the CDR3 is TGTGCTACCGGGACTAGCATGAAGGAGCAGTACTTC. Looking up the rest from reference TRBV19 and TRBJ2-7 gives the full variable domain: DGGITQSPKYLFRKEGQNVTLSCEQNLNHDAMYWYRQDPGQGLRLIYYSQIVNDFQKGDIAEGYSVSREKKESFPLTVTSAQKNPTAFYLCATGTSMKEQYFGPGTRLTVT.

The chain uses TRBV27 and TRBJ2-5, with TRBD2 identical over 8 bases. Germline CDR1 MNHEY, CDR2 SMNVEV (reference sequence). V was pared by 8 bases and J by 2 bases, with 10 bases of the junction left unmatched. This CDR3 contains 15 residues. The CDR3 DNA reads as TGTGCCAGCCGAGCGGGACTAGGGGCTCAAGAGACCCAGTACTTC. Translated, it gives CASRAGLGAQETQYF.

The chain uses TRBV7-8 and TRBJ1-6, with D unclear. The CDR3 spans 12 residues. Trimming left V 1 base short and J 8 bases short, with 3 bases between. The germline CDR1 and CDR2 sequences are SGHVS and FQNEAQ. In DNA, the CDR3 is TGTGCCAGCAGCTTAGGCGATTCACCCCTCCACTTT. The encoded protein is CASSLGDSPLHF.

The chain is built from TRBV5-1 and TRBJ2-7, with 7 nucleotides matching TRBD1. The CDR3 is 16 residues long. After removal of 4 bases from V and 3 bases from J, the junction contained 13 bases not matched to a gene. The V gene's germline CDR1 is SGHRS and CDR2 YFSETQ. As DNA, the CDR3 is TGCGCCAGCAGCGATGCTTCGGCAGCAGGGGGCTACGAGCAGTACTTC. Translation gives CASSDASAAGGYEQYF.

The genes are TRBV14 and TRBJ1-2; D is undetermined. CDR3 length: 13 residues. V lost 1 base and J lost 0, with 3 bases in between. Looked up from germline, CDR1 is SGHDN and CDR2 is FVKESK. DNA of the CDR3: TGTGCCAGCAGCCAAGGAGCTAACTATGGCTACACCTTC. Protein: CASSQGANYGYTF. Full variable domain (rest looked up from reference TRBV14 and TRBJ1-2): EAGVTQFPSHSVIEKGQTVTLRCDPISGHDNLYWYRRVMGKEIKFLLHFVKESKQDESGMPNNRFLAERTGGTYSTLKVQPAELEDSGVYFCASSQGANYGYTFGSGTRLTVV.

The chain carries TRBV7-9 and TRBJ1-2, with TRBD1 matching over 7 bases. Looked up from germline, CDR1 is SEHNR and CDR2 is FQNEAQ (reference sequence). With 4 bases clipped from V and 4 bases from J, the junction kept 0 bases outside the gene matches. CDR3 size: 12 residues. CDR3 sequence: CASSWDSYGYTF. DNA of the CDR3: TGTGCCAGCAGCTGGGACAGCTATGGCTACACCTTC.

The gene calls are TRBV19 and TRBJ1-6, with 7 bases fitting TRBD1. The CDR3 sequence is 14 residues long. Losses at the gene ends were 4 bases for V and 5 bases for J; bases not matched to a gene: 2. Germline CDR1 LNHDA, CDR2 SQIVND (reference sequence). For the CDR3, the DNA is TGTGCCAGTAGTACCGGGACAGATAATTCACCCCTCCACTTT. As protein: CASSTGTDNSPLHF.

This chain uses TRBV7-8 with TRBJ1-5; 8 nucleotides agree with TRBD1. CDR3 length: 14 residues. Looked up from germline, CDR1 is SGHVS and CDR2 is FQNEAQ. The CDR3 here is CVQKEDRDGQPQHF. As DNA, the CDR3 is TGTGTACAGAAGGAGGACAGGGACGGACAGCCCCAGCATTTT.

The chain couples TRBV2 to TRBJ1-1, with 8 positions matching TRBD1. The CDR3 consists of 15 residues. Germline CDR1 is SNHLY and CDR2 is FYNNEI. After removal of 4 bases from V and 4 bases from J, the junction contained 8 bases not matched to a gene. Here the CDR3 DNA reads TGTGCCAGCAGTGTCTTTGGACAGGGAGGCACTGAAGCTTTCTTT. This translates into CASSVFGQGGTEAFF.

V gene TRBV28 combines with J gene TRBJ2-7; tentative D call: TRBD2 (5 bases). This CDR3 is 15 amino acids long. Per germline, CDR1 MDHEN and CDR2 SYDVKM. The germline V and J ends were trimmed by 4 bases and 2 bases, with 15 bases remaining between them. The CDR3 loop reads CASSSYPDFPYEQYF. CDR3 DNA: TGTGCCAGCAGTTCCTACCCGGACTTTCCCTACGAGCAGTACTTC.

This chain connects TRBV24-1 to TRBJ1-2; D might be TRBD1 (5 bases). Per the germline V gene, CDR1 is KGHDR and CDR2 is SFDVKD. This CDR3 contains 15 residues. V lost 4 bases and J lost 7, with 18 bases in between. As DNA, the CDR3 is TGTGCCACCAGTGAGGGATTAACAGGAAATTCTGGCTACACCTTC. Amino acids: CATSEGLTGNSGYTF.

This chain joins TRBV15 and TRBJ2-5; 14 bases map to TRBD2. With V trimmed by 6 bases and J by 3 bases, 9 bases remained unmatched. The germline V gene encodes CDR1 LNHNV and CDR2 YYDKDF (reference sequence). The CDR3 contains 17 residues. CDR3 region: CATSPGTSGRGEETQYF. In DNA form, the CDR3 reads TGTGCCACCAGTCCTGGGACTAGCGGGAGAGGGGAAGAGACCCAGTACTTC.

CDR3: CAWSVQGTAGYGYTF. DNA for the CDR3: TGTGCCTGGAGTGTACAAGGGACCGCGGGGTATGGCTACACCTTC. This sequence joins TRBV30 and TRBJ1-2, with D possibly TRBD1 on 5 matching bases. Trimming pared 0 bases from V and 5 bases from J, leaving 16 bases between. The CDR3 totals 15 residues. CDR1 GTSNPN and CDR2 SVGIG come from the germline V gene (reference sequence).